This is a list of T cell receptor beta chains from one sample in a study of blood T cell repertoires in COVID-19. Some clones are missing from TCRdb's copy, which holds only in-frame ones; the method was immunoSEQ multiplex PCR. This sample has about 380,000 clones, with about 85% found just once. The sample comprised peripheral blood. The receptors come from a woman younger than 35 with acute or convalescent COVID-19. Each CDR3 is given with its conserved first and last residue. Each record gives: J gene, clone size, V gene, D gene, CDR3 DNA, CDR3 protein. A D gene is named only where the DNA matches it firmly. Part of the rows lack a size; the others show once, few, many or a class for expanded clones.

>TRBJ1-2|-|TRBV9|-
TGTGCCAGCAGCGAAAGCGGACGCGTTGGCTACACCTTC
CASSESGRVGYTF
>TRBJ1-1|-|TRBV28|-
TGTGCCAGCACTTACGGAAGGGGGTTGTACACTGAAGCTTTCTTT
CASTYGRGLYTEAFF
>TRBJ2-5|-|TRBV19|-
TGTGCCAGTAGTATAGATGGGCTAGCCCAGGAGACCCAGTACTTC
CASSIDGLAQETQYF
>TRBJ2-3|-|TRBV2|TRBD1
TGTGCCAGCAGTGAAGGTTGGAGACAGGGGGCAGATACGCAGTATTTT
CASSEGWRQGADTQYF
>TRBJ2-7|-|TRBV27|-
TGTGCCAGCAATAGCCAGAGCTCCTACGAGCAGTACTTC
CASNSQSSYEQYF
>TRBJ1-1|-|TRBV19|TRBD1
TGTGCCAGTAAAAGGACAGGGGCGAACACTGAAGCTTTCTTT
CASKRTGANTEAFF
>TRBJ2-1|once|TRBV10-3|-
TGTGCCATATGGAGCGATAATAACAATGAGCAGTTCTTC
CAIWSDNNNEQFF
>TRBJ1-1|-|TRBV19|TRBD1
TGTGCCAGTAGTCCCCGGACAGGGGGGAACACTGAAGCTTTCTTT
CASSPRTGGNTEAFF
>TRBJ2-7|-|TRBV7-5|-
TGTGCCAGAAGCTTCCCGCGCCCAGGGATCTCCTACGAGCAGTACTTC
CARSFPRPGISYEQYF
>TRBJ2-1|-|TRBV4-1|TRBD1
TGCGCCAGCAGCCAGCAGGGACAGGGGAATGAGCAGTTCTTC
CASSQQGQGNEQFF
>TRBJ1-1|few|TRBV27|-
TGTGCCAGCAGTTTATACAATATAGGGGTGACCACTGAAGCTTTCTTT
CASSLYNIGVTTEAFF
>TRBJ2-1|-|TRBV30|-
TGTGCCTGGATTCTTGTGGGGGCCGGTGAGCAGTTCTTC
CAWILVGAGEQFF
>TRBJ2-2|-|TRBV18|TRBD1
TGTGCCAGCTCACCCTCGGGACAGGGTTTTTCCGGGGAGCTGTTTTTT
CASSPSGQGFSGELFF
>TRBJ1-6|few|TRBV7-9|-
TGTGCCAGCAGCCTTCTTGGGCAGGATAATTCACCCCTCCACTTT
CASSLLGQDNSPLHF
>TRBJ1-5|-|TRBV5-1|-
TGCGCCAGCAGCTTGGGGGTTAGCGGAGATCAGCCCCAGCATTTT
CASSLGVSGDQPQHF
>TRBJ2-3|few|TRBV24-1|-
TGTGCCACCAGTGGGGACGGGGGAATCTCCCCAGATACGCAGTATTTT
CATSGDGGISPDTQYF
>TRBJ1-3|-|TRBV18|-
TGTGCCAGCTCACCATGGGCAAACACCATATATTTT
CASSPWANTIYF
>TRBJ2-1|-|TRBV6-5|TRBD2
TGTGCCAGCCTTGGGGCGGGGGGGCCCGGGAATGAGCAGTTCTTC
CASLGAGGPGNEQFF
>TRBJ2-2|-|TRBV29-1|TRBD1
TGCAGCGTTGAATGGGACAGGGAATACACCGGGGAGCTGTTTTTT
CSVEWDREYTGELFF
>TRBJ1-6|-|TRBV7-3|-
TGTGCCAGCAGCTTAGATGGCCAGGGGAAGAATTCACCCCTCCACTTT
CASSLDGQGKNSPLHF
>TRBJ2-6|-|TRBV28|TRBD1
TGTGCCAGCAGACCGGGACAGGGGGCGCGAGGGGCCAACGTCCTGACTTTC
CASRPGQGARGANVLTF
>TRBJ2-1|-|TRBV27|-
TGTGCCAGCAGTTTATTGTGGCTAGACAATGAGCAGTTCTTC
CASSLLWLDNEQFF
>TRBJ2-7|-|TRBV5-5|TRBD1
TGTGCCAGCAGCTCACCGGACAGGGACCACGAGCAGTACTTC
CASSSPDRDHEQYF
>TRBJ2-1|-|TRBV12-3/TRBV12-4|-
TGTGCCAGCAGCCCTAGGGGTGAGCAGTTCTTC
CASSPRGEQFF
>TRBJ2-5|-|TRBV13|-
TGTGCCAGCAGCTTAGGGAGTCCCCAAGAGACCCAGTACTTC
CASSLGSPQETQYF
>TRBJ2-5|-|TRBV9|TRBD2
TGTGCCAGCAGCGTAGGGGGGACTAGCGCTAATCAAGAGACCCAGTACTTC
CASSVGGTSANQETQYF
>TRBJ2-1|-|TRBV9|TRBD2
TGTGCCAGCAGCTCCTCTAGCGGGAACTACAATGAGCAGTTCTTC
CASSSSSGNYNEQFF
>TRBJ2-7|-|TRBV27|TRBD2
TGTGCCAGCAGTTTCCGGGGACTAGAAATTTACGAGCAGTACTTC
CASSFRGLEIYEQYF
>TRBJ1-3|-|TRBV10-1|-
TGCGCCAGCACGCCAGATTCTTCTGGAAACACCATATATTTT
CASTPDSSGNTIYF
>TRBJ1-2|-|TRBV9|-
TGTGCCAGCAGCGCCCCTAGGGAGGGGGGCGATCACTATGGCTACACCTTC
CASSAPREGGDHYGYTF
>TRBJ2-5|-|TRBV11-2|-
TGTGCCAGCAGCTTAGGAGGGGGCCAAGAGACCCAGTACTTC
CASSLGGGQETQYF
>TRBJ1-2|-|TRBV18|-
TGTGCCAGCTCACCGTCCCAGGGTGGGGAATATGGCTACACCTTC
CASSPSQGGEYGYTF
>TRBJ1-1|-|TRBV10-3|-
TGTGCCATCAGTGATGTCAGGGACACTGAAGCTTTCTTT
CAISDVRDTEAFF
>TRBJ1-1|-|TRBV3-1/TRBV3-2|TRBD1
TGTGCCAGCAGCCAAGATCCCGAGGCCAGACAGGGGATTGCTGAAGCTTTCTTT
CASSQDPEARQGIAEAFF
>TRBJ1-2|-|TRBV28|-
TGTGCCAGCAGCGCTCACTTCGAGGGGGGGTACTATGGCTACACCTTC
CASSAHFEGGYYGYTF
>TRBJ1-1|-|TRBV10-2|TRBD1
TGCGCCAGCATAATCGAGACAGGGGAGAACACTGAAGCTTTCTTT
CASIIETGENTEAFF
>TRBJ1-5|-|TRBV6-6|TRBD1
TGTGCCACCCATTCGGACAGGCCTTATAGCAATCAGCCCCAGCATTTT
CATHSDRPYSNQPQHF
>TRBJ1-2|-|TRBV10-2|TRBD1
TGCGCCAGCAGTGACCGTCGGACAGGGGGAGGCTACACCTTC
CASSDRRTGGGYTF
>TRBJ2-7|once|TRBV27|-
TGTGCCAGCAGGCCTGGACAGCCGTATACCTACGAGCAGTACTTC
CASRPGQPYTYEQYF
>TRBJ2-3|few|TRBV4-2|-
TGTGCCAGCAGCCCAGAGTCGGCAGATACGCAGTATTTT
CASSPESADTQYF
>TRBJ2-3|-|TRBV7-3|-
TGTGCCAGCAGCGAGTCCGGACTGGCAGGCGCAGATACGCAGTATTTT
CASSESGLAGADTQYF
>TRBJ2-1|-|TRBV4-2|TRBD2
TGTGCCAGCAGCTCCGGACTAGCGGGGTCCTACAATGAGCAGTTCTTC
CASSSGLAGSYNEQFF
>TRBJ2-1|-|TRBV5-4|TRBD2
TGTGCCAGCAGCTACGGACTAGGCTCCTACAATGAGCAGTTCTTC
CASSYGLGSYNEQFF
>TRBJ2-3|few|TRBV7-6|TRBD1
TGTGCCAGCAGCTTTTGGACAGGAGCAGATACGCAGTATTTT
CASSFWTGADTQYF
>TRBJ1-2|few|TRBV18|TRBD1
TGTGCCAGCTCACCCCCGACAGGGGAGGGCTACACCTTC
CASSPPTGEGYTF
>TRBJ2-1|-|TRBV2|TRBD1
TGTGCCAGCAGTGGAAGTCAGGGGGCGTCAAATGAGCAGTTCTTC
CASSGSQGASNEQFF
>TRBJ1-5|-|TRBV6-1|-
TGTGCCAGCAGTGACACACCGAATCAGCCCCAGCATTTT
CASSDTPNQPQHF
>TRBJ1-4|once|TRBV19|-
TGTGCCAGTAGGTCTCGGGGGACTAATGAAAAACTGTTTTTT
CASRSRGTNEKLFF